The 29 T cell receptor beta chains below all came from one sample that was sequenced in a study of blood T cell repertoires in COVID-19. The assay was immunoSEQ multiplex PCR, and TCRdb's table has in-frame clones only and misses some. In the table there are around 32,000 clones, about 92% of which are singletons. Sample: peripheral blood. All receptors derive from a male donor with active COVID-19.

The CDR3 is CASSLDFLGGQETQYF. CDR3 in DNA: TGTGCCAGCAGCTTAGATTTTTTGGGGGGCCAAGAGACCCAGTACTTC. This chain uses TRBV7-2 with TRBJ2-5, with D perhaps TRBD2 (6 bases). The CDR3 runs to 16 residues. V was trimmed by 1 base and J by 1 base, leaving 13 bases between them. Germline values: CDR1 SGHTA, CDR2 FQGNSA.

V gene TRBV5-1 combines with J gene TRBJ2-7; D remains ambiguous. Per germline, CDR1 SGHRS and CDR2 YFSETQ. Trimming left V 5 bases short and J 1 base short, with 10 bases between. The CDR3 consists of 13 residues. The CDR3 coding sequence is TGCGCCAGCAGTTACGAGAATTCCTACGAGCAGTACTTC. Its translation is CASSYENSYEQYF.

This sequence joins TRBV10-1 and TRBJ2-1; 13 bases align to TRBD2. The CDR3 consists of 18 residues. CDR1 is WNHNN and CDR2 is SYGVQD in the germline V gene (reference sequence). The V segment lost 2 bases and the J segment 7 bases; nucleotides outside the gene matches: 11. CDR3 nucleotide sequence: TGCGCCAGCAGTGAGGGGGTTCCGACTAGCGGGGGGCAGAATGAGCAGTTCTTC. Its translation is CASSEGVPTSGGQNEQFF.

The gene calls are TRBV2 and TRBJ2-2, with D perhaps TRBD1 (6 bases). There are 13 residues in the CDR3. V dropped 7 bases and J dropped 5 bases, with 11 bases sitting between them. Germline V gene sequence: CDR1 SNHLY, CDR2 FYNNEI. The CDR3 spells CASTKDRTGELFF. Written as DNA, the CDR3 is TGTGCCAGCACCAAGGACAGAACCGGGGAGCTGTTTTTT.

This rearrangement joins TRBV30 to TRBJ2-3; D is possibly TRBD2 (5 bases). Germline values: CDR1 GTSNPN, CDR2 SVGIG (reference sequence). The CDR3 runs 14 residues. Trimming left V 2 bases short and J 2 bases short, with 11 bases between. The CDR3 nucleotides are TGTGCCTGGAGTCGTGGAGGTTCCACAGATACGCAGTATTTT. Translated: CAWSRGGSTDTQYF.

This clone was recorded once. The chain employs TRBV5-1 and TRBJ2-2; 10 nucleotides align to TRBD1. V shed 4 bases, J shed 2 bases, and the junction held 5 bases outside the gene matches. Germline lookup yields CDR1 SGHRS and CDR2 YFSETQ. The CDR3 consists of 16 residues. In nucleotides, the CDR3 is TGCGCCAGCAGCCTGGGACAGGGGATTAACACCGGGGAGCTGTTTTTT. Protein product: CASSLGQGINTGELFF. The full variable domain, completed using reference TRBV5-1 and TRBJ2-2, is KAGVTQTPRYLIKTRGQQVTLSCSPISGHRSVSWYQQTPGQGLQFLFEYFSETQRNKGNFPGRFSGRQFSNSRSEMNVSTLELGDSALYLCASSLGQGINTGELFFGEGSRLTVL.

This rearrangement joins TRBV5-1 to TRBJ1-2; D is unresolved. Trimming left V 2 bases short and J 4 bases short, with 9 bases between. The CDR3 length is 13 residues. Looked up from germline, CDR1 is SGHRS and CDR2 is YFSETQ. The CDR3: CASSFQVFYGYTF. In DNA, the CDR3 is TGCGCCAGCAGCTTTCAGGTCTTCTATGGCTACACCTTC.

The chain recombines TRBV4-3 with TRBJ2-2, with no clear D. This CDR3 is built from 14 residues. Germline values: CDR1 LGHNA, CDR2 YSLEER. Deletions cut 0 bases from V and 5 bases from J, with 7 bases between. CDR3 amino acids: CASSQDSETGELFF. The CDR3 DNA reads TGCGCCAGCAGCCAAGATTCAGAAACCGGGGAGCTGTTTTTT.

The CDR3 protein is CASSPRGTGTTGELFF. CDR3 nucleotides: TGTGCCAGCAGCCCCCGTGGGACAGGGACCACCGGGGAGCTGTTTTTT. The chain employs TRBV3-1 (or the pseudogene TRBV3-2) and TRBJ2-2; 9 nucleotides match TRBD1. From germline, CDR1 is LGHDT and CDR2 YNNKEL (reference sequence). The J segment lost 4 bases and the V segment lost 4 bases, leaving 7 bases of the junction unmatched. CDR3 size: 16 residues.

The chain couples TRBV6-2 or TRBV6-3 to TRBJ1-1, with TRBD1 identical over 7 bases. The V gene's germline CDR1 is MNHEY and CDR2 SVGEGT. With V trimmed by 5 bases and J by 8 bases, 2 bases remained unmatched. The CDR3 has 11 amino acids. The CDR3: CASSTGVEAFF. CDR3 DNA sequence: TGTGCCAGCAGTACAGGGGTCGAAGCTTTCTTT.

V usage is TRBV27 and J usage is TRBJ2-5, with D tentatively TRBD2 (6 bases). V lost 3 bases and J lost 1, with 9 bases in between. The CDR3 runs to 14 residues. Germline CDR1 reads MNHEY; CDR2 reads SMNVEV (reference sequence). The CDR3 spells CASSFYGGQETQYF. In DNA, the CDR3 is TGTGCCAGCAGTTTTTACGGGGGCCAAGAGACCCAGTACTTC.

V is TRBV9 and J is TRBJ1-2, with D unresolved. This CDR3 is 14 amino acids long. The germline V gene has CDR1 SGDLS and CDR2 YYNGEE. The V end was cut by 3 bases, the J end by 3 bases, with 12 bases between. As DNA, the CDR3 is TGTGCCAGCAGCGGAGAGGGCTGGGACTATGGCTACACCTTC. Its protein is CASSGEGWDYGYTF.

V is TRBV7-9 and J is TRBJ2-7, with D uncertain. Germline V CDR1 and CDR2: SEHNR, FQNEAQ (reference sequence). The CDR3 extends over 11 amino acids. The V end was cut by 2 bases, the J end by 5 bases, with 4 bases between. The CDR3 DNA is TGTGCCAGCAGCTTACTCCACGAGCAGTACTTC. This sequence encodes CASSLLHEQYF.

The rearrangement uses TRBV5-1 and TRBJ1-1; no clear D. The V end lost 1 base, the J end lost 5 bases, and 15 bases lay between the germline ends. There are 15 residues in the CDR3. Germline CDR1 reads SGHRS; CDR2 reads YFSETQ. The CDR3 coding sequence is TGCGCCAGCAGCTTGTTGGGCACAACTGAGACTGAAGCTTTCTTT. As protein: CASSLLGTTETEAFF.

V gene TRBV7-9 combines with J gene TRBJ1-2; D may be TRBD1 (6 bases). The CDR3 is 15 amino acids. Trimming pared 3 bases from V and 9 bases from J, leaving 20 bases between. From germline, CDR1 is SEHNR and CDR2 FQNEAQ (reference sequence). The CDR3 spells CASSFSRDMEYRYTF. In DNA form, the CDR3 reads TGTGCCAGCAGCTTCTCCCGGGACATGGAGTATCGCTACACCTTC.

The genes are TRBV9 and TRBJ1-3; D is unresolved. Trimming stripped 1 base from V and 0 bases from J, with 11 bases between. Germline V gene sequence: CDR1 SGDLS, CDR2 YYNGEE. The CDR3 sequence is 16 residues long. The DNA of the CDR3 is TGTGCCAGCAGCGTATTTGGGAGTGCCTCTGGAAACACCATATATTTT. This encodes CASSVFGSASGNTIYF.

The J gene is TRBJ1-2, the V gene TRBV5-4; TRBD1 agrees at 9 bases. The CDR3 extends over 15 amino acids. The germline V gene has CDR1 SGHNT and CDR2 YYREEE (reference sequence). Trimming took 4 bases from V and 4 from J; bases not matched to a gene: 8. The CDR3 spells CASSLGQGKVYGYTF. Written as DNA, the CDR3 is TGTGCCAGCAGCCTTGGACAGGGGAAGGTCTATGGCTACACCTTC.

The chain joins TRBV27 to TRBJ2-7; maybe TRBD2 (5 bases). V was pared by 0 bases and J by 2 bases, with 11 bases between. CDR3 length: 15 amino acids. Germline CDR1 reads MNHEY; CDR2 reads SMNVEV (reference sequence). CDR3 bases: TGTGCCAGCAGTTTATCTCCGGGATGGCCCTACGAGCAGTACTTC. It yields the protein CASSLSPGWPYEQYF.

This chain uses TRBV27 with TRBJ1-6, with D unresolved. V was pared by 2 bases and J by 7 bases, with 3 bases between. The germline CDR1 and CDR2 sequences are MNHEY and SMNVEV (reference sequence). This CDR3 is built from 12 residues. CDR3: CASSLRNSPLHF. The CDR3 coding sequence is TGTGCCAGCAGTTTACGGAATTCACCCCTCCACTTT.

V and J are TRBV5-4 and TRBJ2-3, with D possibly being TRBD1 (6 bases). V lost 0 bases to trimming and J lost 2 bases, with 10 bases between them. Germline V lookup: CDR1 SGHNT, CDR2 YYREEE (reference sequence). The CDR3 is 15 residues long. CDR3 sequence: CASSLGQGFTDTQYF. CDR3 bases: TGTGCCAGCAGCTTGGGCCAGGGGTTCACAGATACGCAGTATTTT.

The rearrangement joins TRBV10-1 to TRBJ2-3; TRBD1 is a possible D gene (6 bases). CDR1 is WNHNN, CDR2 SYGVQD, per germline (reference sequence). The V end lost 2 bases, the J end lost 0 bases, and 9 bases lay between the germline ends. The CDR3 loop spans 15 amino acids. As DNA, the CDR3 is TGCGCCAGCAGTGAGGACAGGCCGAGCACAGATACGCAGTATTTT. It specifies CASSEDRPSTDTQYF.

The genes are TRBV18 and TRBJ2-1; 9 nucleotides align to TRBD2. Trimming took 1 base from V and 5 from J; bases not matched to a gene: 3. This CDR3 has 15 amino acids. CDR1 is KGHSH, CDR2 LQKENI, per germline. CDR3 bases: TGTGCCAGCTCACCACTAGCGGGGGCGGACAATGAGCAGTTCTTC. It encodes CASSPLAGADNEQFF.

About this clone: One end of the junction is discordant with germline, which a read error may explain. The CDR3 DNA reads TGTGCCAGCAGCTTTGAGTACTCCCACGAGCAGTACTTC. Its protein is CASSFEYSHEQYF. The chain links TRBV7-9 to TRBJ2-7; the D is unclear. The CDR3 has 13 amino acids. In germline, CDR1 is SEHNR, CDR2 FQNEAQ (reference sequence).

The rearrangement links TRBV5-1 to TRBJ2-7; perhaps TRBD1 as D (5 bases). The CDR3 is 17 amino acids. CDR1 and CDR2 from the germline V gene are SGHRS and YFSETQ. Trimming removed 0 bases from V and 0 bases from J, with 16 bases in between. In DNA form, the CDR3 reads TGCGCCAGCAGCTTGGGTCCCCAATCGACAGCCTCCTACGAGCAGTACTTC. Its translation is CASSLGPQSTASYEQYF.

This chain uses TRBV5-1 with TRBJ1-2; D is possibly TRBD1 (5 bases). The germline V and J ends were trimmed by 1 base and 0 bases, with 13 bases remaining between them. Germline V gene lookup returns CDR1 SGHRS and CDR2 YFSETQ. CDR3 length: 16 amino acids. In DNA form, the CDR3 reads TGCGCCAGCAGCTTGAACATGGACAAGACTAACTATGGCTACACCTTC. Translated, it gives CASSLNMDKTNYGYTF.

The genes are TRBV7-9 and TRBJ2-2, with no clear D. The CDR3 covers 15 residues. V shed 6 bases and J shed 0 bases, with 11 bases lying between them. Germline V lookup: CDR1 SEHNR, CDR2 FQNEAQ (reference sequence). In DNA form, the CDR3 reads TGTGCCAGCAGGCCCTCCACACCGAACACCGGGGAGCTGTTTTTT. As protein: CASRPSTPNTGELFF. Looking up the rest from reference TRBV7-9 and TRBJ2-2 gives the full variable domain: DTGVSQNPRHKITKRGQNVTFRCDPISEHNRLYWYRQTLGQGPEFLTYFQNEAQLEKSRLLSDRFSAERPKGSFSTLEIQRTEQGDSAMYLCASRPSTPNTGELFFGEGSRLTVL.

The chain joins TRBV11-2 to TRBJ2-7, with a possible D match to TRBD2 (5 bases). Between the trimmed V and J ends, which lost 1 base and 3 bases, there was a span of 22 bases. From germline, CDR1 is SGHAT and CDR2 FQNNGV. CDR3 length equals 18 residues. Here the CDR3 reads CASSLGTAILGRDYEQYF. CDR3 sequence (DNA): TGTGCCAGCAGCTTAGGTACCGCAATCTTAGGACGGGACTACGAGCAGTACTTC.

The chain joins TRBV11-3 to TRBJ2-2, with D unclear. V was cut by 1 base and J by 6 bases, with 6 bases left in between. CDR3 length: 13 residues. Germline V lookup: CDR1 SGHNT, CDR2 YENEEA. CDR3 loop: CASSLVYAGELFF. CDR3 coding DNA: TGTGCCAGCAGCTTAGTGTATGCCGGGGAGCTGTTTTTT.

The chain employs TRBV7-6 and TRBJ2-1, with a possible D match to TRBD2 (7 bases). Per the germline V gene, CDR1 is SGHVS and CDR2 is FNYEAQ. The V and J ends lost 3 bases and 0 bases respectively, with 18 bases between them. This CDR3 is built from 18 residues. Here the CDR3 DNA reads TGTGCCAGCAGCTTTTTCGCGGGGGCATCGAGCTCCTACAATGAGCAGTTCTTC. It specifies CASSFFAGASSSYNEQFF.